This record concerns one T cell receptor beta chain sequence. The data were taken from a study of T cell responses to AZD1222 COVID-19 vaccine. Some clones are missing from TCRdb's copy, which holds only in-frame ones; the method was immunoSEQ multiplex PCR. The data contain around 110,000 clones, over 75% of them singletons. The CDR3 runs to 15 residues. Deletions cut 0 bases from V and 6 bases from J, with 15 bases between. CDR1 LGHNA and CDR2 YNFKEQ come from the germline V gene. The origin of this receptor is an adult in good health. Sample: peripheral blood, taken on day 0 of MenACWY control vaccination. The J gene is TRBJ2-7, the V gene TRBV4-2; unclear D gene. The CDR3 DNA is TGTGCCAGCAGCCAAGACCGGCTTGGCGCGTCCGAGCAGTACTTC. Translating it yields CASSQDRLGASEQYF.